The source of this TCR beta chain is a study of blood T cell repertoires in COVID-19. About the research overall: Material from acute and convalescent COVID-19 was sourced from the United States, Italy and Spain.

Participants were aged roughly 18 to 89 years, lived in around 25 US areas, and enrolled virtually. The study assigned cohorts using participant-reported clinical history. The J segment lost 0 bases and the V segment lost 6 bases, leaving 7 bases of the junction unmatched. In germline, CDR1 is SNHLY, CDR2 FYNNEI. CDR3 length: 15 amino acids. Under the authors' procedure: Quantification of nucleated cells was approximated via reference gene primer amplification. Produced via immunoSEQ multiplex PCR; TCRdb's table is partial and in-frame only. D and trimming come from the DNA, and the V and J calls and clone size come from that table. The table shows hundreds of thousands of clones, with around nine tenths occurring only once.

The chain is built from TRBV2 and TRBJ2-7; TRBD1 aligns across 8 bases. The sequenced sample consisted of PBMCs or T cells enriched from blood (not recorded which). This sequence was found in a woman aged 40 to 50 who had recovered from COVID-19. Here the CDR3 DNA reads TGTGCCAGCAGCCCGGACAGGGACCCCTCCTACGAGCAGTACTTC. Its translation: CASSPDRDPSYEQYF. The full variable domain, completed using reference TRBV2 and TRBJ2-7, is EPEVTQTPSHQVTQMGQEVILRCVPISNHLYFYWYRQILGQKVEFLVSFYNNEISEKSEIFDDQFSVERPDGSNFTLKIRSTKLEDSAMYFCASSPDRDPSYEQYFGPGTRLTVT.